This TCR beta chain was identified in a study of blood T cell repertoires in COVID-19. The overall study: T cells, B-cell-depleted T cells, or PBMCs provided the cDNA or gDNA that served as material.

Germline V lookup: CDR1 SGHRS, CDR2 YFSETQ. This CDR3 is 13 amino acids long. J lost 6 bases, V lost 6 bases, and 7 bases had no gene match. Study processing details: Reference gene primer amplification yielded estimated nucleated cell counts. Profiling relied on immunoSEQ multiplex PCR, and the TCRdb table lists in-frame clones only, not all of them. Clone size and the V and J calls come from that table; the DNA yielded D and trimming. The table lists some 150,000 clones, roughly 84% of them singletons. This clonotype originated in a woman between 45 and 65 years old who had been exposed to COVID-19. The sequenced material came from PBMCs or T cells enriched from blood (not recorded which). The chain employs TRBV5-1 and TRBJ2-7; 9 bases align to TRBD1. CDR3 residues: CASMGTGTPEQYF. CDR3 DNA: TGCGCCAGCATGGGGACAGGGACTCCCGAGCAGTACTTC.